Below, 4 T cell receptor beta chains from the same sample are listed, as sequenced in a study of shared clonotypes between healthy human individuals. Naive-designated CD8 cells lacked CD45RO, were positively enriched for CCR7, and omitted terminally differentiated effector memory CD45RA+ cells. Clones were read by immunoSEQ multiplex PCR, and TCRdb kept only the in-frame ones, dropping some. The sample has 2 million or so clones; about 95% are singletons. Sequenced sample: naive CD8+ T cells sorted from blood. The receptors were sampled from a man aged 18-30 years in good health.

CDR3 nucleotide sequence: TGTGCCAGCAGCCCCCCGCGCGGGGGCACAGATACGCAGTATTTT. The encoded protein is CASSPPRGGTDTQYF. The chain combines TRBV5-6 with TRBJ2-3, with D possibly being TRBD2 (6 bases). V was shortened by 4 bases and J by 1 base, with 13 bases between the two germline ends. The CDR3 has 15 residues. The V gene's germline CDR1 is SGHDT and CDR2 YYEEEE.

The chain is built from TRBV5-8 and TRBJ1-6; weak D call: TRBD1 (6 bases). The CDR3 consists of 13 residues. Germline lookup yields CDR1 SGHTS and CDR2 YDEGEE. Trimming stripped 0 bases from V and 10 bases from J, with 8 bases between. In DNA, the CDR3 is TGTGCCAGCAGCTTGGACAGGGACTCACCCCTCCACTTT. It specifies CASSLDRDSPLHF.

The J gene is TRBJ2-3, the V gene TRBV9; D not certain. The CDR3 is 14 residues long. Trimming stripped 5 bases from V and 1 base from J, with 11 bases between. Per germline, CDR1 SGDLS and CDR2 YYNGEE. The CDR3 region is CASSSEWGTDTQYF. The DNA of the CDR3 is TGTGCCAGCAGTTCCGAATGGGGCACAGATACGCAGTATTTT.

V gene TRBV11-2 combines with J gene TRBJ1-2; 7 nucleotides agree with TRBD1. J gave up 7 bases and V 1 base, and 6 bases lay outside the gene matches. The germline CDR1 and CDR2 sequences are SGHAT and FQNNGV. The CDR3 runs to 14 residues. The CDR3 bases are TGTGCCAGCAGCTTAGGAGGGGGCGAGGTTGGCTACACCTTC. This gives the protein CASSLGGGEVGYTF.